Below, one TCR beta chain is given with its context. Its specificity is unknown. These data belong to a study of shared clonotypes between healthy human individuals. Overall study: Three plates were used per donor for CD4 naive, three for CD4 memory, two for CD8 naive and one for CD8 memory. General study findings and limits: In this cohort, only blood was sampled, and tissue repertoires likely differ. Memory subsets had estimated richness that was generally smaller than that of naive subsets.

In the authors' workflow: ImmunoSEQ junction-only sequences lacked quality scores, so their filtering differed. TCRdb's copy holds only in-frame clones and misses some; the assay was immunoSEQ multiplex PCR. Clone size and the V and J calls come from that table; the DNA yielded D and trimming. Of about 120,000 clones listed, about 67% were seen once; the top ten hold under 30%. The CDR3 spans 13 residues. The germline V gene encodes CDR1 MNHEY and CDR2 SMNVEV (reference sequence). V lost 6 bases and J lost 8, with 16 bases in between. The sample consisted of memory CD8+ T cells sorted from blood. The subset was: CD45RO+ cells pooled with CCR7-negative TemRA cells. The rearrangement joins TRBV27 to TRBJ1-2; D is unresolved. The receptor's source is a young woman in good health. The CDR3 sequence: CASRPADQRGYTF. As DNA, the CDR3 is TGTGCCAGCAGGCCAGCTGACCAACGAGGCTACACCTTC.